Below, 26 T cell receptor beta chains from the same sample are listed, as sequenced in a study of type 1 and type 2 diabetes patients. Genomic DNA was the PCR template. Amplification of the beta chain CDR3 used 30 forward and 13 reverse multiplex primers. One entry per CDR3 protein, called by TCRdb with MiXCR from the multiplex PCR reads. This sample yields 250,000 or so distinct CDR3 sequences, of which roughly 50% are seen a single time; approximately 13% belongs to the top ten. Sequencing input: peripheral blood mononuclear cells (PBMCs). All receptors come from a young man with type 2 diabetes.

There are a few counts of this clonotype. The chain joins TRBV11-3 to TRBJ1-1; 9 bases align to TRBD1. V lost 5 bases and J lost 3; bases outside the gene matches: 4. There are 14 residues in the CDR3. Germline values: CDR1 SGHNT, CDR2 YENEEA. The CDR3 loop is CASSPRQGDTEAFF. The CDR3 DNA reads as TGTGCCAGCAGCCCCCGACAGGGGGACACTGAAGCTTTCTTT.

This clonotype was seen a handful of times. J is TRBJ1-5 and V is TRBV30; D possibly corresponds to TRBD1 (5 bases). Germline CDR1 is GTSNPN and CDR2 is SVGIG (reference sequence). The CDR3 consists of 12 residues. Trimming left V 7 bases short and J 6 bases short, with 13 bases between. CDR3 DNA: TGTGCCTCCACGGGGGGGGGTCAGCCCCAGCATTTT. Translating it yields CASTGGGQPQHF.

Only a few counts were recorded for this clonotype. DNA of the CDR3: TGTGCCAGCAGTGACTCCTCATTGGGGACTGAAGCTTTCTTT. It specifies CASSDSSLGTEAFF. This chain joins TRBV6-4 and TRBJ1-1; D call uncertain. The CDR3 extends over 14 amino acids. Germline CDR1 is MRHNA and CDR2 is SNTAGT. V lost 0 bases and J 5 bases, leaving 10 bases between the germline ends.

Turning to this clonotype: One end of the junction varies from germline; a read error may be responsible. The chain carries TRBV4-3 and TRBJ1-2; no reliable D call. This CDR3 has 16 residues. The germline CDR1 and CDR2 sequences are LGHNA and YSLEER. This CDR3 reads CARSQEIYSTDYGYTF. CDR3 nucleotide sequence: TGCGCCCGCAGCCAAGAAATTTACAGTACGGACTATGGCTACACCTTC.

J is TRBJ1-4 and V is TRBV2; D remains unclear. V was clipped by 7 bases and J by 4 bases, with 16 bases between them. The CDR3 sequence is 15 residues long. Looked up from germline, CDR1 is SNHLY and CDR2 is FYNNEI. DNA of the CDR3: TGTGCCAGCACCGTGGGGTCTAGTAATAATGAAAAACTGTTTTTT. Residues: CASTVGSSNNEKLFF.

In its sample, this clonotype was seen a few times. The chain joins TRBV6-6 to TRBJ2-1; D possibly corresponds to TRBD2 (6 bases). Germline CDR1 and CDR2: MNHNY and SVGAGI (reference sequence). This CDR3 spans 14 amino acids. V lost 8 bases, J lost 9 bases, and 20 bases lay in between. The CDR3 bases are TGTGCCAGCTCCTCTGGTCGGACTACCGGTGAGCAGTTCTTC. Amino acid sequence: CASSSGRTTGEQFF.

This clonotype was picked up a small number of times. The chain couples TRBV6-5 to TRBJ1-6; TRBD1 is a possible D gene (5 bases). Trimming shortened V by 0 bases and J by 5 bases, and 8 bases separated the two germline ends. The germline V gene encodes CDR1 MNHEY and CDR2 SVGAGI. This CDR3 has 15 residues. The CDR3 reads CASSYSTGHNSPLHF. The CDR3 bases are TGTGCCAGCAGTTACTCTACAGGCCATAATTCACCCCTCCACTTT.

The genes are TRBV9 and TRBJ1-2, with D possibly TRBD1 on 6 matching bases. V dropped 4 bases and J dropped 0 bases, with 7 bases sitting between them. The CDR3 loop spans 13 amino acids. Germline V gene sequence: CDR1 SGDLS, CDR2 YYNGEE. CDR3 residues: CASSRGSNYGYTF. CDR3 nucleotides: TGTGCCAGCAGCAGGGGGTCTAACTATGGCTACACCTTC.

This clonotype was counted a few times. The chain recombines TRBV30 with TRBJ1-4, with 11 bases that match TRBD1. V trimming: 1 base; J trimming: 9 bases; junction bases outside the gene matches: 1. Germline values: CDR1 GTSNPN, CDR2 SVGIG (reference sequence). The length of the CDR3 is 13 residues. CDR3 sequence (DNA): TGTGCCTGGAGTGGGGACAGGGGGAAAAAACTGTTTTTT. Translated, it gives CAWSGDRGKKLFF.

This clonotype was counted at least ten times. The rearrangement uses TRBV15 and TRBJ2-7; D not certain. There are 12 residues in the CDR3. Trimming shortened V by 3 bases and J by 6 bases, and 9 bases separated the two germline ends. CDR1 is LNHNV and CDR2 is YYDKDF in the germline V gene (reference sequence). For the CDR3, the DNA is TGTGCCACCAGCAGCGAGTTCTTCGAGCAGTACTTC. Translating gives CATSSEFFEQYF.

To note about this clonotype: Possible read error: a much larger clone is one base away. J is TRBJ2-1 and V is TRBV15, with D tentatively TRBD1 (6 bases). Germline assignment: CDR1 LNHNV and CDR2 YYDKDF (reference sequence). This CDR3 region has 15 residues. The CDR3 DNA reads as TGTGCCACCGGGGGCAGGGTTGGCTCCCACAATGAGCAGTTCTTC. This translates into CATGGRVGSHNEQFF.

The V and J genes are TRBV6-6 and TRBJ2-5, with D possibly TRBD1 on 7 matching bases. Germline values: CDR1 MNHNY, CDR2 SVGAGI (reference sequence). V shed 5 bases and J shed 5 bases, with 18 bases lying between them. The CDR3 consists of 15 residues. CDR3 bases: TGTGCCAGCAGTGAAGGGCAGGGGGGTAGCGAGACCCAGTACTTC. Translated: CASSEGQGGSETQYF.

V is TRBV2 and J is TRBJ1-6; D might be TRBD1 (5 bases). Trimming removed 6 bases at V and 7 bases at J, with 25 bases between. CDR1 is SNHLY, CDR2 FYNNEI, per germline. CDR3 length: 18 residues. The CDR3 DNA is TGTGCCAGCAGCGTAGCTTCTTCTGTTGGGGGGATCAATTCACCCCTCCACTTT. This sequence encodes CASSVASSVGGINSPLHF.

The chain couples TRBV2 to TRBJ2-1; D is unresolved. Germline CDR1 and CDR2: SNHLY and FYNNEI. The CDR3 has 11 residues. V lost 6 bases to trimming and J lost 7 bases, with 7 bases between them. CDR3 bases: TGTGCCAGCAGCGCGGATAATGAGCAGTTCTTC. Its protein is CASSADNEQFF.

This clonotype was recorded a few times. As DNA, the CDR3 is TGCAGTGTTCCAGGGGGCTATGGCTACACCTTC. This encodes CSVPGGYGYTF. This chain links TRBV20-1 with TRBJ1-2; 7 positions agree with TRBD1. V lost 7 bases to trimming and J lost 4 bases; unmatched junction nucleotides: 3. Germline loops: CDR1 DFQATT, CDR2 SNEGSKA (reference sequence). CDR3 size: 11 residues.

This clonotype was counted between two and nine times. V and J are TRBV19 and TRBJ2-2, with D possibly being TRBD2 (5 bases). The CDR3 runs to 16 residues. CDR1 and CDR2 from the germline V gene are LNHDA and SQIVND (reference sequence). V was shortened by 3 bases and J by 0 bases, with 11 bases between the two germline ends. The CDR3 DNA reads TGTGCCAGTAGTATCCACGAAGCGGCGAACACCGGGGAGCTGTTTTTT. This gives the protein CASSIHEAANTGELFF.

This chain joins TRBV19 and TRBJ1-5; a weak D match, TRBD1 (6 bases). Trimming removed 7 bases at V and 3 bases at J, with 13 bases between. The CDR3 spans 14 residues. The germline gives CDR1 LNHDA, CDR2 SQIVND (reference sequence). In nucleotides, the CDR3 is TGTGCCAGTAAGACTCCAGGGGACAATCAGCCCCAGCATTTT. It translates to CASKTPGDNQPQHF. The full variable domain, in which reference TRBV19 and TRBJ1-5 provide the parts outside the CDR3, is DGGITQSPKYLFRKEGQNVTLSCEQNLNHDAMYWYRQDPGQGLRLIYYSQIVNDFQKGDIAEGYSVSREKKESFPLTVTSAQKNPTAFYLCASKTPGDNQPQHFGDGTRLSIL.

The gene calls are TRBV7-9 and TRBJ2-7; TRBD2 matches 9 bases. CDR1 and CDR2 from the germline V gene are SEHNR and FQNEAQ (reference sequence). V trimming: 10 bases; J trimming: 3 bases; junction bases outside the gene matches: 7. This CDR3 is 13 amino acids long. CDR3 loop: CAIATSGDYEQYF. DNA of the CDR3: TGTGCCATCGCGACTAGCGGAGACTACGAGCAGTACTTC.

The chain carries TRBV7-6 and TRBJ2-1, with D uncertain. Trimming took 1 base from V and 3 from J, leaving 7 bases between them. CDR1 and CDR2 from the germline V gene are SGHVS and FNYEAQ. This CDR3 is 14 amino acids long. The CDR3 DNA follows: TGTGCCAGCAGCTTAGTAGCAAACTACAATGAGCAGTTCTTC. Residues: CASSLVANYNEQFF.

The sample holds many counts of this clonotype. This rearrangement joins TRBV15 to TRBJ1-1, with D possibly matching TRBD1 (6 bases). This CDR3 is built from 13 residues. In germline, CDR1 is LNHNV, CDR2 YYDKDF (reference sequence). V lost 0 bases, J lost 8 bases, and 10 bases lay in between. CDR3: CATSRDPGTEAFF. The DNA of the CDR3 is TGTGCCACCAGCAGAGATCCCGGGACAGAAGCTTTCTTT.

On this clonotype: One junction end disagrees with the germline gene, perhaps due to a read error. The chain carries TRBV20-1 and TRBJ2-7, with D perhaps matching TRBD1 or TRBD2 (5 bases each). Germline assignment: CDR1 DFQATT and CDR2 SNEGSKA (reference sequence). The length of the CDR3 is 14 residues. CDR3 amino acids: CSARDPGRTYEQHF. Here the CDR3 DNA reads TGCAGTGCTAGAGACCCGGGACGGACCTACGAGCAGCACTTC.

This clonotype appeared a single time. V gene TRBV30 combines with J gene TRBJ2-2; D is undetermined. V gave up 3 bases and J gave up 4 bases, with 15 bases separating them. Germline lookup yields CDR1 GTSNPN and CDR2 SVGIG (reference sequence). The CDR3 is made up of 15 amino acids. Here the CDR3 DNA reads TGTGCCTGGAGGGAGACCACCTTCGGCACCGGGGAGCTGTTTTTT. Translating it yields CAWRETTFGTGELFF.

This chain joins TRBV9 and TRBJ2-6, with D possibly being TRBD1 (6 bases). CDR1 SGDLS and CDR2 YYNGEE come from the germline V gene. Trimming cost V 2 bases and J 4 bases, with 16 bases left between them. The CDR3 runs to 17 residues. CDR3 DNA sequence: TGTGCCAGCAGCGTCCACCTGAGGGGGTCGGGGGCCAACGTCCTGACTTTC. Its translation is CASSVHLRGSGANVLTF.

The chain carries TRBV12-3 or TRBV12-4 and TRBJ2-1; D is tentatively TRBD1 or TRBD2 (5 bases each). V dropped 6 bases and J dropped 6 bases, with 15 bases sitting between them. The CDR3 consists of 14 residues. The CDR3 bases are TGTGCCAGCAGCGACCCCGGGACGTTCAATGAGCAGTTCTTC. Its protein product is CASSDPGTFNEQFF.

This clonotype was observed a few times. The chain employs TRBV5-6 and TRBJ2-7; 7 bases fit TRBD2. V was clipped by 3 bases and J by 7 bases; unmatched bases: 4. CDR1 and CDR2 from the germline V gene are SGHDT and YYEEEE. The CDR3 length is 12 residues. CDR3 residues: CASSWGGEEQYF. CDR3 in DNA: TGTGCCAGCAGCTGGGGGGGTGAAGAGCAGTACTTC.

This clonotype came up a few times. The chain uses TRBV29-1 and TRBJ2-2, with 8 bases lining up with TRBD1. The CDR3 runs 12 residues. Germline V gene data show CDR1 as SQVTM and CDR2 as ANQGSEA. V gave up 6 bases and J gave up 5 bases; unmatched junction bases: 2. For the CDR3, the DNA is TGCAGCGTCCAGGGGGCTACCGGGGAGCTGTTTTTT. Its translation is CSVQGATGELFF.